The source of this T cell receptor (beta chain) is a study of human CD4 T cells and Enterobacteriaceae. Regarding the study as a whole: Ex vivo clonotype reactivity was inferred only by sequence matching.

This CDR3 spans 16 amino acids. Germline V gene sequence: CDR1 SGHDN, CDR2 FVKESK. The ends were cut back, 0 bases at V and 7 bases at J, with 16 bases in the middle. Memory CD4+ T cells were sorted as all CD4+ cells except CD45RA+CCR7+CD95- naive cells, over 95% pure. Deep-level sequencing, detecting one cell in 200,000, covered ex vivo memory CD4+. TCRdb keeps only in-frame clones here, not all; method: immunoSEQ multiplex PCR. The sample includes about 25,000 clones, approximately 81% of them seen just once. As for this clone: Its specificity is unknown.

The origin of this receptor is a human donor in good health. The J gene is TRBJ2-1, the V gene TRBV14; no firm D call. Material for sequencing was memory CD4+ T cells from blood. In DNA form, the CDR3 reads TGTGCCAGCAGCCAAGATTTTGGGTACAGAGGTAATGAGCAGTTCTTC. The encoded protein is CASSQDFGYRGNEQFF.